The 13 T cell receptor beta chains in this list originate from one sample, sequenced in a study of shared clonotypes between healthy human individuals. TCRdb's copy holds only in-frame clones and misses some; the assay was immunoSEQ multiplex PCR. This sample carries 150,000 to 200,000 clones, over 80% of them seen once, and the ten largest clones take roughly 0.07%. The sequenced sample was naive CD4+ T cells sorted from blood. Sample subset: CD45RA+ positively selected. These receptors were collected from a woman in her twenties or thirties in good health.

The chain employs TRBV28 and TRBJ2-1; 7 bases line up with TRBD2. This CDR3 is 13 amino acids long. Germline CDR1 reads MDHEN; CDR2 reads SYDVKM. V lost 3 bases and J lost 9; bases outside the gene matches: 5. CDR3 protein: CASSLGGTAEQFF. The CDR3, as DNA: TGTGCCAGCAGTTTGGGGGGGACGGCTGAGCAGTTCTTC. Complete variable domain (other parts from reference TRBV28 and TRBJ2-1): DVKVTQSSRYLVKRTGEKVFLECVQDMDHENMFWYRQDPGLGLRLIYFSYDVKMKEKGDIPEGYSVSREKKERFSLILESASTNQTSMYLCASSLGGTAEQFFGPGTRLTVL.

The chain has TRBV7-9 and TRBJ1-1, with a weak D call TRBD1 (6 bases). The CDR3 length is 14 residues. Germline V lookup: CDR1 SEHNR, CDR2 FQNEAQ (reference sequence). Deletions cut 6 bases from V and 3 bases from J, with 14 bases between. CDR3 sequence reads: CASSQLGGDTEAFF. CDR3 DNA: TGTGCCAGCAGTCAATTAGGGGGTGACACTGAAGCTTTCTTT.

CDR3 nucleotides: TGCGCCAGCAGCACCGGGACTAGCGTCTACGAGCAGTACTTC. This sequence encodes CASSTGTSVYEQYF. The chain joins TRBV5-1 to TRBJ2-7; 10 bases fit TRBD2. The CDR3 consists of 14 residues. CDR1 is SGHRS and CDR2 is YFSETQ in the germline V gene. The J segment lost 3 bases and the V segment lost 4 bases, leaving 4 bases of the junction unmatched.

J is TRBJ2-5 and V is TRBV28; D is unresolved. The J call could be wrong; TRBJ2-7 is a better fit for the DNA end. Germline V gene lookup returns CDR1 MDHEN and CDR2 SYDVKM. The CDR3 has 11 residues. CDR3 sequence reads: CASRSIYEQYF. The CDR3 nucleotides are TGTGCCAGCAGGAGCATCTACGAGCAGTACTTC.

This chain joins TRBV20-1 and TRBJ2-5; D possibly corresponds to TRBD2 (5 bases). The V gene's germline CDR1 is DFQATT and CDR2 SNEGSKA (reference sequence). The ends were cut back, 3 bases at V and 11 bases at J, with 13 bases in the middle. There are 11 residues in the CDR3. The CDR3 spells CSASRRWEQYF. CDR3 DNA: TGCAGTGCTAGTCGGCGGTGGGAGCAGTACTTC.

The V gene is TRBV5-8, the J gene TRBJ2-7; D is unresolved. CDR3 length: 10 amino acids. CDR1 is SGHTS, CDR2 YDEGEE, per germline. Deletions cut 2 bases from V and 6 bases from J, with 3 bases between. The CDR3, as DNA: TGTGCCAGCAGCTTACTCGAGCAGTACTTC. Translation gives CASSLLEQYF.

The chain has TRBV6-5 and TRBJ2-7, with D perhaps matching TRBD2 (7 bases). This CDR3 contains 13 residues. The V end lost 7 bases, the J end lost 5 bases, and 15 bases lay between the germline ends. The germline gives CDR1 MNHEY, CDR2 SVGAGI. The CDR3 DNA sequence: TGTGCCAGCACCAAAAGGGGGGGCCACGAGCAGTACTTC. It specifies CASTKRGGHEQYF.

This chain uses TRBV5-4 with TRBJ2-7, with D possibly being TRBD2 (5 bases). Trimming left V 4 bases short and J 4 bases short, with 18 bases between. This CDR3 has 15 amino acids. Germline CDR1 reads SGHNT; CDR2 reads YYREEE (reference sequence). Here the CDR3 reads CASSPGVDVTYEQYF. CDR3 bases: TGTGCCAGCAGCCCCGGGGTAGACGTTACTTACGAGCAGTACTTC.

This clone was seen only a few times. The chain couples TRBV29-1 to TRBJ2-7, with D perhaps matching TRBD1 (6 bases). Germline CDR1 SQVTM, CDR2 ANQGSEA. The V and J ends lost 7 bases and 3 bases respectively, with 13 bases between them. This CDR3 region has 12 residues. CDR3 loop: CSARTAFYEQYF. In DNA, the CDR3 is TGCAGCGCCCGGACAGCTTTCTACGAGCAGTACTTC.

The chain joins TRBV28 to TRBJ2-5; 9 bases align to TRBD2. Trimming removed 3 bases from V and 2 bases from J; junction bases left unmatched: 10. There are 17 residues in the CDR3. Germline-derived CDR1 and CDR2 are MDHEN and SYDVKM. This CDR3 reads CASSLASGNEGQETQYF. The CDR3 coding sequence is TGTGCCAGCAGTTTGGCTAGCGGGAATGAGGGACAAGAGACCCAGTACTTC.

The chain couples TRBV20-1 to TRBJ2-7, with TRBD2 matching over 11 bases. Germline values: CDR1 DFQATT, CDR2 SNEGSKA (reference sequence). This CDR3 spans 11 amino acids. The CDR3 reads CRGTSGYEQYF. CDR3 bases: TGCAGAGGGACTAGCGGATACGAGCAGTACTTC.

The rearrangement joins TRBV6-5 to TRBJ2-2; 8 bases line up with TRBD1. Germline V lookup: CDR1 MNHEY, CDR2 SVGAGI. Losses at the gene ends were 4 bases for V and 0 bases for J; bases not matched to a gene: 4. The CDR3 length is 16 residues. Written as DNA, the CDR3 is TGTGCCAGCAGTTCGGTGGGACAGGCGAACACCGGGGAGCTGTTTTTT. Translation: CASSSVGQANTGELFF.

The V and J genes are TRBV11-2 and TRBJ1-1, with no clear D. The CDR3 extends over 14 amino acids. Trimming removed 4 bases from V and 7 bases from J, with 16 bases in between. CDR1 is SGHAT and CDR2 is FQNNGV in the germline V gene. CDR3 region: CASSSTYSIYEAFF. In nucleotides, the CDR3 is TGTGCCAGCAGCTCCACATACTCCATCTATGAAGCTTTCTTT.